The 27 T cell receptor beta chains below come from one sample, sequenced in a study of blood T cells in healthy people across ages. The use of a sample-barcoded 5' primer and a J-beta primer mix characterized a second PCR of roughly 6 to 11 cycles. One entry per CDR3 protein results from TCRdb running MiXCR on the 5' RACE reads. The sample has about 1.4 million distinct CDR3 sequences; roughly 64% are singletons. The specimen was blood. Receptor source: a man between 18 and 29 years old in good health.

This clonotype occurred a few times. J is TRBJ2-6 and V is TRBV20-1, with D hard to call. Trimming removed 3 bases at V and 2 bases at J, with 5 bases between. Germline lookup yields CDR1 DFQATT and CDR2 SNEGSKA (reference sequence). This CDR3 has 13 residues. The CDR3 here is CSASYPGANVLTF. The CDR3 bases are TGCAGTGCTAGTTATCCTGGGGCCAACGTCCTGACTTTC.

The chain combines TRBV2 with TRBJ1-2; no clear D gene. Deletions cut 4 bases from V and 3 bases from J, with 12 bases between. Germline values: CDR1 SNHLY, CDR2 FYNNEI. The CDR3 sequence is 14 residues long. The chain's CDR3 is CASSGLTDYYGYTF. The CDR3 bases are TGTGCCAGCAGTGGCCTGACGGATTACTATGGCTACACCTTC.

This clonotype has a single count. An end of the junction does not agree with germline; a read error may underlie this. V and J are TRBV4-2 and TRBJ2-3; a weak D match, TRBD2 (6 bases). The CDR3 sequence is 15 residues long. Germline CDR1 LGHNA, CDR2 YNFKEQ. Written as DNA, the CDR3 is TGTACCAGCAGCCAAGAAAGTGGAGGGACAGATACGCAGTATTTT. It codes for CTSSQESGGTDTQYF.

This clonotype was counted a few times. V is TRBV4-1 and J is TRBJ2-1; 10 positions agree with TRBD2. Germline lookup yields CDR1 MGHRA and CDR2 YSYEKL. Losses at the gene ends were 0 bases for V and 8 bases for J; bases not matched to a gene: 10. The CDR3 contains 17 residues. This chain's CDR3 is CASSQDHALAGWDEQFF. The CDR3 nucleotides are TGCGCCAGCAGCCAAGATCATGCACTAGCGGGGTGGGATGAGCAGTTCTTC.

This chain connects TRBV4-1 to TRBJ2-7; D is unclear. V was shortened by 1 base and J by 0 bases, with 13 bases between the two germline ends. This CDR3 spans 16 amino acids. Germline loops: CDR1 MGHRA, CDR2 YSYEKL. The CDR3, as DNA: TGCGCCAGCAGCCAAGGGCCAGGAAGATCCTCCTACGAGCAGTACTTC. Translation: CASSQGPGRSSYEQYF.

The rearrangement joins TRBV10-3 to TRBJ2-1; D unclear. The CDR3 is 16 residues long. Germline-derived CDR1 and CDR2 are ENHRY and SYGVKD. V gave up 2 bases and J gave up 0 bases, with 11 bases separating them. The CDR3 loop reads CAISEGTRPSYNEQFF. The CDR3 DNA is TGTGCCATCAGTGAGGGTACGCGCCCCTCCTACAATGAGCAGTTCTTC.

Notes on this clonotype: Being one base from a much bigger clone, this may be a read error. The chain combines TRBV6-5 with TRBJ1-2; no clear D. Germline CDR1 MNHEY, CDR2 SVGAGI. The germline V and J ends were trimmed by 0 bases and 4 bases, with 6 bases remaining between them. The CDR3 covers 13 residues. This CDR3 reads CASSYSYSYGYTF. The CDR3 region has the DNA TGTGCCAGCAGTTACTCCTACAGCTATGGCTACACCTTC.

The V gene is TRBV7-6, the J gene TRBJ2-3, with 10 bases that match TRBD2. CDR3 length equals 17 residues. The germline V gene has CDR1 SGHVS and CDR2 FNYEAQ. With V trimmed by 4 bases and J by 2 bases, 9 bases remained unmatched. CDR3 region: CASSSAVLAGTTDTQYF. CDR3 nucleotides: TGTGCCAGCAGCTCAGCAGTACTAGCGGGGACCACAGATACGCAGTATTTT.

In its sample, this clonotype was seen a few times. The rearrangement uses TRBV12-3 or TRBV12-4 and TRBJ1-5; unclear D gene. The CDR3 totals 14 residues. V lost 4 bases and J 4 bases, leaving 11 bases between the germline ends. CDR3: CASSWESLNQPQHF. The CDR3 DNA reads TGTGCCAGCAGTTGGGAGAGTCTTAATCAGCCCCAGCATTTT.

The CDR3 DNA reads as TGCGCCAGCAGCTTGGGTCCGGGGACCAGCACAGATACGCAGTATTTT. Translating it yields CASSLGPGTSTDTQYF. The gene calls are TRBV5-1 and TRBJ2-3; the D gene could be TRBD1 or TRBD2 (5 bases each). The CDR3 is 16 amino acids. Deletions cut 0 bases from V and 0 bases from J, with 11 bases between. CDR1 SGHRS and CDR2 YFSETQ come from the germline V gene.

A few counts support this clonotype. The chain combines TRBV27 with TRBJ2-3; 7 bases line up with TRBD2. Trimming at V came to 0 bases and at J to 6 bases, leaving 3 bases not matched to a gene. In germline, CDR1 is MNHEY, CDR2 SMNVEV (reference sequence). The CDR3 contains 14 residues. CDR3 DNA sequence: TGTGCCAGCAGTTTATCGGGGGGGAAGGATACGCAGTATTTT. Amino acids: CASSLSGGKDTQYF.

The chain joins TRBV27 to TRBJ2-3; 7 nucleotides align to TRBD1. The trim removed 3 bases at V and 3 bases at J, leaving 9 bases unmatched. This CDR3 is built from 16 residues. The V gene's germline CDR1 is MNHEY and CDR2 SMNVEV (reference sequence). CDR3 region: CASSFWRGGATDTQYF. The CDR3 region has the DNA TGTGCCAGCAGTTTCTGGAGAGGGGGCGCGACAGATACGCAGTATTTT.

V gene TRBV28 combines with J gene TRBJ1-1; D is uncertain. The germline V gene encodes CDR1 MDHEN and CDR2 SYDVKM. Deletions cut 6 bases from V and 3 bases from J, with 8 bases between. The CDR3 totals 12 residues. The CDR3 bases are TGTGCCAGCAGACGGAGGTACACTGAAGCTTTCTTT. This translates into CASRRRYTEAFF. Full variable domain (remainder filled in from reference TRBV28 and TRBJ1-1): DVKVTQSSRYLVKRTGEKVFLECVQDMDHENMFWYRQDPGLGLRLIYFSYDVKMKEKGDIPEGYSVSREKKERFSLILESASTNQTSMYLCASRRRYTEAFFGQGTRLTVV.

The rearrangement links TRBV27 to TRBJ2-1; 7 positions agree with TRBD1. The CDR3 is 16 residues long. Germline V CDR1 and CDR2: MNHEY, SMNVEV (reference sequence). The trim removed 5 bases at V and 3 bases at J, leaving 10 bases unmatched. CDR3 sequence reads: CASSPIRRQGYNEQFF. The CDR3 DNA sequence: TGTGCCAGCAGTCCCATTCGGAGACAGGGCTACAATGAGCAGTTCTTC.

J is TRBJ2-2 and V is TRBV12-3 or TRBV12-4; the D is unclear. CDR3 length: 13 amino acids. The V gene lost 7 bases and the J gene lost 0 bases, with 6 bases spanning the gap. CDR3 coding DNA: TGTGCCAGCACCACCACGAACACCGGGGAGCTGTTTTTT. Protein sequence: CASTTTNTGELFF.

The chain combines TRBV7-8 with TRBJ2-2; 8 bases map to TRBD2. J was trimmed by 1 base and V by 4 bases; bases with no gene match: 14. This CDR3 is 19 amino acids long. Germline V gene lookup returns CDR1 SGHVS and CDR2 FQNEAQ. In nucleotides, the CDR3 is TGTGCCAGCAGCTCGTACCCTCCGGAACTAGCGGTGAACACCGGGGAGCTGTTTTTT. This encodes CASSSYPPELAVNTGELFF.

The chain carries TRBV6-5 and TRBJ1-2; 7 bases map to TRBD1. The CDR3 consists of 15 residues. The V segment lost 2 bases and the J segment 4 bases; nucleotides outside the gene matches: 7. Per germline, CDR1 MNHEY and CDR2 SVGAGI. This chain's CDR3 is CASSYTQGGRYGYTF. Written as DNA, the CDR3 is TGTGCCAGCAGTTACACGCAAGGGGGCCGCTATGGCTACACCTTC.

There are a few counts of this clonotype. V and J are TRBV27 and TRBJ2-5, with D possibly matching TRBD2 (6 bases). Between the trimmed V and J ends, which lost 6 bases and 4 bases, there was a span of 12 bases. The CDR3 is 13 amino acids. The germline CDR1 and CDR2 sequences are MNHEY and SMNVEV (reference sequence). The chain's CDR3 is CASSIWRGETQYF. The DNA of the CDR3 is TGTGCCAGCAGCATCTGGAGGGGAGAGACCCAGTACTTC.

The chain recombines TRBV29-1 with TRBJ1-5; 8 bases map to TRBD1. V lost 4 bases and J lost 7; bases outside the gene matches: 6. CDR1 is SQVTM and CDR2 is ANQGSEA in the germline V gene. This CDR3 has 13 amino acids. CDR3 in DNA: TGCAGCGTTGTAGGACAGGGAGACCAGCCCCAGCATTTT. Encoded protein: CSVVGQGDQPQHF.

This chain links TRBV7-6 with TRBJ1-6, with a weak D call TRBD1 (5 bases). From germline, CDR1 is SGHVS and CDR2 FNYEAQ. The CDR3 is 12 amino acids. V shed 5 bases and J shed 9 bases, with 8 bases lying between them. Written as DNA, the CDR3 is TGTGCCAGCAGCCAGGGTATTTCACCCCTCCACTTT. Its protein is CASSQGISPLHF.

The chain links TRBV6-5 to TRBJ2-1, with D unclear. V was cut by 10 bases and J by 4 bases, with 11 bases left in between. The CDR3 has 12 residues. Germline CDR1 and CDR2: MNHEY and SVGAGI. CDR3 protein: CATQLDYNEQFF. DNA of the CDR3: TGTGCCACTCAACTCGATTACAATGAGCAGTTCTTC.

The rearrangement uses TRBV20-1 and TRBJ2-5; tentatively, D is TRBD1 (6 bases). V lost 6 bases and J lost 11, with 19 bases in between. The germline V gene has CDR1 DFQATT and CDR2 SNEGSKA (reference sequence). The CDR3 spans 12 residues. In DNA form, the CDR3 reads TGCAGTGCCTGGGGGCAGAGGGGTTATCAGTACTTC. It encodes CSAWGQRGYQYF.

The chain recombines TRBV12-3 or TRBV12-4 with TRBJ2-5, with D tentatively TRBD1 or TRBD2 (5 bases each). The CDR3 loop spans 12 amino acids. Trimming removed 5 bases from V and 5 bases from J, with 9 bases in between. CDR3 loop: CASSGGWETQYF. In nucleotides, the CDR3 is TGTGCCAGCAGTGGGGGTTGGGAGACCCAGTACTTC.

The genes are TRBV6-6 and TRBJ2-3, with 12 bases aligning to TRBD2. Germline loops: CDR1 MNHNY, CDR2 SVGAGI (reference sequence). V lost 3 bases, J lost 3 bases, and 7 bases stayed unmatched. The CDR3 runs to 17 residues. The CDR3 here is CASSYGLAGFSTDTQYF. CDR3 coding DNA: TGTGCCAGCAGTTATGGACTAGCGGGATTTTCTACAGATACGCAGTATTTT.

The V and J genes are TRBV5-5 and TRBJ1-1; D gene ambiguous. The germline V and J ends were trimmed by 4 bases and 3 bases, with 13 bases remaining between them. The CDR3 is made up of 14 amino acids. Germline assignment: CDR1 SGHKS and CDR2 YYEKEE (reference sequence). The CDR3 DNA sequence: TGTGCCAGCAGCAGCCACATCGCCTACACTGAAGCTTTCTTT. As protein: CASSSHIAYTEAFF.

Concerning this clonotype itself: Its ends do not fully match the called genes, so a read error is possible. The chain links TRBV4-2 to TRBJ2-2; 10 bases are shared with TRBD2. The CDR3 extends over 17 amino acids. Germline loops: CDR1 LGHNA, CDR2 YNFKEQ. CDR3 coding DNA: TGTGCCGGCAGCCAAGTAAGCGGGAGGGCCGACACCGGGGAGCTGTTTTTT. Residues: CAGSQVSGRADTGELFF.

The chain joins TRBV28 to TRBJ1-1; D may be TRBD1 (5 bases). Germline V CDR1 and CDR2: MDHEN, SYDVKM. Trimming cost V 6 bases and J 6 bases, with 17 bases left between them. This CDR3 spans 14 amino acids. The CDR3 DNA reads TGTGCCAGCAGGATTCAGGGTAGGGGATCTGAAGCTTTCTTT. Translated, it gives CASRIQGRGSEAFF.